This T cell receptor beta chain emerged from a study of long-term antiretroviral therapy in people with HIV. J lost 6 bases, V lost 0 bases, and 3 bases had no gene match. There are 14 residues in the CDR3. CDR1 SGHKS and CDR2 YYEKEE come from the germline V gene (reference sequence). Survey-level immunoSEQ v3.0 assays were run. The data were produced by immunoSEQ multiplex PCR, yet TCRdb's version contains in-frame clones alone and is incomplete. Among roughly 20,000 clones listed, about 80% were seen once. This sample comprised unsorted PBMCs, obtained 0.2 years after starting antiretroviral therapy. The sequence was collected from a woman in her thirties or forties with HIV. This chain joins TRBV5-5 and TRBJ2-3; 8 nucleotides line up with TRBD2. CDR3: CASSLEVAGDTQYF. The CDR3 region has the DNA TGTGCCAGCAGCTTGGAGGTAGCGGGGGATACGCAGTATTTT.